Following are 4 T cell receptor beta chains from one sample sequenced in a study of cytomegalovirus exposure and HLA in healthy donors. PCR amplification relied on 60 Vbeta primers (plus 13 Jbeta primers). Only in-frame clones appear in the TCRdb table, and some are missing; sequencing was by immunoSEQ multiplex PCR. The sample includes about 190,000 clones, roughly 75% of them seen just once. Material for sequencing was PBMCs. The origin of the receptors is a man aged 25-40 years in good health and CMV-seropositive.

J is TRBJ2-2 and V is TRBV7-2; TRBD2 agrees at 8 bases. CDR3 length equals 14 residues. CDR1 SGHTA and CDR2 FQGNSA come from the germline V gene. Unmatched junction bases numbered 5, after V lost 3 bases and J lost 8 bases. The CDR3: CASSLLAGGGELFF. The CDR3 nucleotides read TGTGCCAGCAGCTTGCTAGCGGGCGGAGGGGAGCTGTTTTTT. The full variable domain, rest sourced from reference TRBV7-2 and TRBJ2-2, is GAGVSQSPSNKVTEKGKDVELRCDPISGHTALYWYRQSLGQGLEFLIYFQGNSAPDKSGLPSDRFSAERTGGSVSTLTIQRTQQEDSAVYLCASSLLAGGGELFFGEGSRLTVL.

The chain has TRBV30 and TRBJ2-1; the D gene is possibly TRBD2 (6 bases). The CDR3 totals 13 residues. CDR1 and CDR2 (germline): GTSNPN, SVGIG (reference sequence). V was pared by 2 bases and J by 5 bases, with 10 bases between. The CDR3: CAWSPGLHNEQFF. DNA of the CDR3: TGTGCCTGGAGTCCGGGACTCCACAATGAGCAGTTCTTC.

This clone was observed a few times. The CDR3 is CASSPGLTRREQYF. The DNA for the CDR3 is TGTGCCAGCAGCCCGGGACTCACGCGGCGCGAGCAGTACTTC. The chain employs TRBV5-6 and TRBJ2-7, with D maybe TRBD2 (6 bases). Per germline, CDR1 SGHDT and CDR2 YYEEEE. V was trimmed by 4 bases and J by 6 bases, leaving 17 bases between them. CDR3 size: 14 residues. Together with reference TRBV5-6 and TRBJ2-7, the CDR3 gives the full variable domain: DAGVTQSPTHLIKTRGQQVTLRCSPKSGHDTVSWYQQALGQGPQFIFQYYEEEERQRGNFPDRFSGHQFPNYSSELNVNALLLGDSALYLCASSPGLTRREQYFGPGTRLTVT.

A word on this clone: Relative to the germline gene, one junction end is altered; a read error may explain this. The chain employs TRBV6-4 and TRBJ1-1; 7 bases fit TRBD1. Germline V CDR1 and CDR2: MRHNA, SNTAGT. The CDR3 has 14 residues. CDR3: CASIKGGPNAEAFF. The CDR3 region has the DNA TGTGCCAGCATCAAAGGGGGCCCGAACGCTGAAGCTTTCTTT.